The T cell receptor (beta chain) under discussion was sequenced for a study of blood T cell repertoires in COVID-19. At the level of the study: Sample material is recorded as cDNA or gDNA derived from T cells, B-cell-depleted T cells, or PBMCs.

Original methodology: Cell counts per sample came from amplifying reference gene primers. The repertoire was sequenced with immunoSEQ multiplex PCR; TCRdb's copy has only in-frame clones and lacks some. The DNA was the basis for D and trimming; V, J and clone size are from that table. This table holds approximately 200,000 clones, about 90% found once. The germline gives CDR1 SNHLY, CDR2 FYNNEI. This CDR3 comprises 14 residues. V lost 4 bases, J lost 5 bases, and 9 bases lay in between. Across about two dozen US areas, participants ranged in age from 18 to 89 years. Clinical history reported by participants formed the basis on which cohorts were assigned.

Sample: PBMCs or T cells enriched from blood (not recorded which). This chain joins TRBV2 and TRBJ1-6; D gene unclear. The receptor was isolated from a man aged 25 to 40 who had recovered from COVID-19. The CDR3 sequence is CASSAYPDNSPLHF. The CDR3 nucleotides read TGTGCCAGCAGTGCGTATCCCGATAATTCACCCCTCCACTTT. Supplemented by reference TRBV2 and TRBJ1-6, the full variable domain reads EPEVTQTPSHQVTQMGQEVILRCVPISNHLYFYWYRQILGQKVEFLVSFYNNEISEKSEIFDDQFSVERPDGSNFTLKIRSTKLEDSAMYFCASSAYPDNSPLHFGNGTRLTVT.